Listed below are T cell receptor beta chains from one sample, sequenced in a study of T cells in Graves' hyperthyroidism and ophthalmopathy. TCRdb reanalysed the multiplex PCR reads using MiXCR and keeps one entry per CDR3 protein. Of about 540,000 distinct CDR3 sequences in the sample, under 60% were seen once. Sequencing used peripheral blood or thyroid tissue (not recorded which). The receptors shown here come from a woman between 18 and 30 years old with Graves' hyperthyroidism. Both conserved end residues are part of each CDR3. Clone size is not always given. Where it is, it says once, few, many or a class for expanded clones.

cdr3_length: 15
j_call: TRBJ2-1
clone_size: NA
v_call: TRBV7-3
cdr3_aa: CASSLTGEGTGEQFF

cdr3_length: 13
j_call: TRBJ1-5
clone_size: few
v_call: TRBV29-1
cdr3_aa: CSLDTGASQPQHF

cdr3_length: 15
j_call: TRBJ1-5
clone_size: NA
v_call: TRBV2
cdr3_aa: CASSLGGRGDQPQHF

cdr3_length: 12
j_call: TRBJ1-2
clone_size: many
v_call: TRBV11-2
cdr3_aa: CASSSNPGGYTF

cdr3_length: 13
j_call: TRBJ1-2
clone_size: many
v_call: TRBV6-5
cdr3_aa: CASRTGDVYGYTF

cdr3_length: 13
j_call: TRBJ2-5
clone_size: NA
v_call: TRBV7-2
cdr3_aa: CASSFRTGETQYF

cdr3_length: 14
j_call: TRBJ1-6
clone_size: NA
v_call: TRBV10-3
cdr3_aa: CAISERLAGSPLHF

cdr3_length: 15
j_call: TRBJ2-2
clone_size: once
v_call: TRBV3-1
cdr3_aa: CASSPRGRARWELFF

cdr3_length: 14
j_call: TRBJ2-3
clone_size: NA
v_call: TRBV7-2
cdr3_aa: CASSPKREGHTQYF

cdr3_length: 13
j_call: TRBJ2-7
clone_size: once
v_call: TRBV29-1
cdr3_aa: CSVNLAGAYEQYF

cdr3_length: 14
j_call: TRBJ2-5
clone_size: NA
v_call: TRBV10-3
cdr3_aa: CAISESASQETQYF

cdr3_length: 13
j_call: TRBJ2-5
clone_size: NA
v_call: TRBV20-1
cdr3_aa: CSARDDTQGPQYF

cdr3_length: 15
j_call: TRBJ1-2
clone_size: NA
v_call: TRBV29-1
cdr3_aa: CSVEGPAEDYYGYTF

cdr3_length: 16
j_call: TRBJ2-5
clone_size: few
v_call: TRBV3-1
cdr3_aa: CASSQATSGREETQYF

cdr3_length: 14
j_call: TRBJ2-7
clone_size: many
v_call: TRBV7-2
cdr3_aa: CASSPWGAGDEQYF

cdr3_length: 12
j_call: TRBJ1-4
clone_size: NA
v_call: TRBV2
cdr3_aa: CASRGSGEKLFF

cdr3_length: 13
j_call: TRBJ2-5
clone_size: many
v_call: TRBV7-3
cdr3_aa: CASSLSGGETQYF

cdr3_length: 16
j_call: TRBJ2-7
clone_size: NA
v_call: TRBV5-1
cdr3_aa: CASSWGPGSGLYEQYF

cdr3_length: 13
j_call: TRBJ1-2
clone_size: NA
v_call: TRBV29-1
cdr3_aa: CSAIGGQGDGYTF

cdr3_length: 12
j_call: TRBJ2-7
clone_size: once
v_call: TRBV5-1
cdr3_aa: CASSSQAEGRHF

cdr3_length: 15
j_call: TRBJ1-2
clone_size: many
v_call: TRBV7-7
cdr3_aa: CASSSQGITNYGYTF

cdr3_length: 15
j_call: TRBJ2-5
clone_size: many
v_call: TRBV5-1
cdr3_aa: CASSVDRGHQETQYF

cdr3_length: 14
j_call: TRBJ1-4
clone_size: many
v_call: TRBV7-9
cdr3_aa: CASSLVGVGEKLFF

cdr3_length: 20
j_call: TRBJ2-6
clone_size: NA
v_call: TRBV7-3
cdr3_aa: CASSLYGTSEYFSGANVLTF

cdr3_length: 16
j_call: TRBJ2-7
clone_size: many
v_call: TRBV9
cdr3_aa: CASSVGSGDSSYEQYF

cdr3_length: 14
j_call: TRBJ2-2
clone_size: NA
v_call: TRBV27
cdr3_aa: CASSSGAGTGELFF

cdr3_length: 15
j_call: TRBJ1-5
clone_size: many
v_call: TRBV4-3
cdr3_aa: CASSQDGQSNQPQHF

cdr3_length: 13
j_call: TRBJ1-1
clone_size: NA
v_call: TRBV10-3
cdr3_aa: CAIRGQENTEAFF

cdr3_length: 14
j_call: TRBJ2-7
clone_size: many
v_call: TRBV20-1
cdr3_aa: CSARRQENSYEQYF

cdr3_length: 15
j_call: TRBJ2-5
clone_size: NA
v_call: TRBV15
cdr3_aa: CATSREPGRRETQYF

cdr3_length: 14
j_call: TRBJ2-7
clone_size: NA
v_call: TRBV5-1
cdr3_aa: CASSSDPGNAEQYF

cdr3_length: 16
j_call: TRBJ2-7
clone_size: NA
v_call: TRBV7-8
cdr3_aa: CASSTRQGASYNEQYF

cdr3_length: 16
j_call: TRBJ2-7
clone_size: many
v_call: TRBV7-8
cdr3_aa: CASSPQGWGAAYEQYF

cdr3_length: 15
j_call: TRBJ1-4
clone_size: many
v_call: TRBV25-1
cdr3_aa: CASSESGQPNEKLFF

cdr3_length: 14
j_call: TRBJ1-1
clone_size: many
v_call: TRBV10-3
cdr3_aa: CAIMSDSMNTEAFF

cdr3_length: 18
j_call: TRBJ1-2
clone_size: many
v_call: TRBV6-5
cdr3_aa: CASSTTLTGNLPNYGYTF

cdr3_length: 14
j_call: TRBJ2-7
clone_size: many
v_call: TRBV7-7
cdr3_aa: CASSSGRNSYEQYF

cdr3_length: 16
j_call: TRBJ2-2
clone_size: NA
v_call: TRBV20-1
cdr3_aa: CSARGGLAENTGELSW

cdr3_length: 12
j_call: TRBJ1-2
clone_size: NA
v_call: TRBV29-1
cdr3_aa: CSVEAGGYGYTF

cdr3_length: 14
j_call: TRBJ1-1
clone_size: NA
v_call: TRBV20-1
cdr3_aa: CSAGWTGFNTEAFF

cdr3_length: 15
j_call: TRBJ1-5
clone_size: few
v_call: TRBV20-1
cdr3_aa: CSASRTEYSNQPQHF

cdr3_length: 15
j_call: TRBJ2-5
clone_size: many
v_call: TRBV7-9
cdr3_aa: CASSQGTGGGETQYF

cdr3_length: 15
j_call: TRBJ1-1
clone_size: many
v_call: TRBV24-1
cdr3_aa: CATSDPGAPNTEAFF

cdr3_length: 14
j_call: TRBJ2-7
clone_size: NA
v_call: TRBV6-4
cdr3_aa: CASSSIRGGYEQYF

cdr3_length: 16
j_call: TRBJ1-2
clone_size: many
v_call: TRBV2
cdr3_aa: CASSEAVLQRNYGYTF

cdr3_length: 13
j_call: TRBJ2-5
clone_size: many
v_call: TRBV7-2
cdr3_aa: CASSLPVAETQYF

cdr3_length: 17
j_call: TRBJ2-5
clone_size: NA
v_call: TRBV20-1
cdr3_aa: CSAIDPLTSGREKTQYF